This T cell receptor beta chain was observed in a study of blood T cell repertoires in COVID-19. CDR1 is SEHNR and CDR2 is FQNEAQ in the germline V gene (reference sequence). V lost 4 bases and J lost 0, with 15 bases in between. The CDR3 contains 16 residues. Repertoires were generated with immunoSEQ multiplex PCR, while TCRdb's copy carries only in-frame clones and drops some. The sample includes some 150,000 clones, approximately 82% of them seen just once. This receptor was identified in a man in his forties or fifties who had recovered from COVID-19. The rearrangement links TRBV7-9 to TRBJ1-1, with D possibly being TRBD1 (6 bases). The sequenced sample consisted of PBMCs or T cells enriched from blood (not recorded which). The CDR3 is CASSSDHRVLNTEAFF. The CDR3 nucleotides read TGTGCCAGCAGCTCGGACCACAGGGTCTTGAACACTGAAGCTTTCTTT.